This TCR beta chain originates from a study of cytomegalovirus exposure and HLA in healthy donors. With respect to this clone: The antigen is unknown.

Regarding the study as a whole: A few chains linked to CMV were shown in vitro to be specific for CMV antigens. There were fewer than 200 TCR beta chains listed as cytomegalovirus-associated. Clusters of TCRs from the first cohort tended to co-occur in the roughly 120 validation repertoires (as a later analysis found).

Some clones are missing from TCRdb's copy, which holds only in-frame ones; the method was immunoSEQ multiplex PCR. Among about 130,000 clones listed, approximately 89% were seen once. Trimming removed 5 bases at V and 0 bases at J, with 14 bases between. In germline, CDR1 is LNHDA, CDR2 SQIVND (reference sequence). This CDR3 is built from 15 residues. The V and J genes are TRBV19 and TRBJ2-7, with D possibly TRBD2 on 6 matching bases. This receptor was taken from a woman under 30 in good health and CMV-seropositive. Sample: PBMCs. CDR3 loop: CASSGRLVSSYEQYF. The CDR3, as DNA: TGTGCCAGTAGTGGGCGACTAGTAAGCTCCTACGAGCAGTACTTC.